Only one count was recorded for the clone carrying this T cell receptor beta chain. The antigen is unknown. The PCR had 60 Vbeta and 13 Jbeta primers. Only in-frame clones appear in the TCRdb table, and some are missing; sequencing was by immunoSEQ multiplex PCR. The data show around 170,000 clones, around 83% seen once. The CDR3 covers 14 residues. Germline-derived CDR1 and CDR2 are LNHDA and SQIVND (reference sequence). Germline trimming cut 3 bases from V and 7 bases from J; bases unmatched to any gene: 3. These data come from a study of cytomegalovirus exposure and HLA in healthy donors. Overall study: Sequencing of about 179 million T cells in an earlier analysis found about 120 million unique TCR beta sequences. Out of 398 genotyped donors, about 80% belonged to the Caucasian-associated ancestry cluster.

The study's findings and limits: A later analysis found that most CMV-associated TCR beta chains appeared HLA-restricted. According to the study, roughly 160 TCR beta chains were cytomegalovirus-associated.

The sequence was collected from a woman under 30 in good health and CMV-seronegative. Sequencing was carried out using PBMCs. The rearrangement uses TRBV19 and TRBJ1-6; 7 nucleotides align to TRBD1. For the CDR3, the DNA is TGTGCCAGTAGTATGGGACAGTCGAATTCACCCCTCCACTTT. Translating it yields CASSMGQSNSPLHF.